This record covers a single TCR beta chain. This sample stems from a study of T cell repertoires in ileal Crohn's disease. Per the germline V gene, CDR1 is MDHEN and CDR2 is SYDVKM. V dropped 7 bases and J dropped 12 bases, with 16 bases sitting between them. The CDR3 covers 12 residues. Sequenced by immunoSEQ multiplex PCR; TCRdb stores in-frame clones only, minus some. The sample carries roughly 6,800 clones, 72% recorded once. Time point given: proximal margin of the surgical specimen (macroscopically non-inflamed). The rearrangement uses TRBV28 and TRBJ1-5; D unresolved. The sequenced sample consisted of ileal tissue. The receptor comes from an adult with Crohn's disease. The CDR3, as DNA: TGTGCCAGCACCCCTCAAAGGAACGTCCAGCATTTT. Its protein is CASTPQRNVQHF.